Listed below are T cell receptor beta chains from one sample, sequenced in a study of T cell responses to AZD1222 COVID-19 vaccine. Sequenced by immunoSEQ multiplex PCR; TCRdb stores in-frame clones only, minus some. The sample consists of tens of thousands of clones, 87% of them appearing once. Specimen: peripheral blood, collected on day 0 of AZD1222 vaccination. Every receptor here comes from an adult in good health. Both conserved end residues are part of each CDR3. The D gene is left open where the match is weak. Size values are once, few and many counts, or a class for expanded clones, and some rows have none.

>NA|TRBJ2-3|TRBV13|few
CASSLDRVGDTQYF
TGTGCCAGCAGCTTAGACAGGGTGGGAGATACGCAGTATTTT
>NA|TRBJ1-1|TRBV7-9|NA
CASSSWGGVTEAFF
TGTGCCAGCAGCTCCTGGGGCGGCGTCACTGAAGCTTTCTTT
>NA|TRBJ2-6|TRBV7-3|NA
CASSPGSGANVLTF
TGTGCCAGCAGCCCAGGGTCTGGGGCCAACGTCCTGACTTTC
>NA|TRBJ2-3|TRBV28|NA
CASSSPPGLDTSTDTQYF
TGTGCCAGCAGCTCCCCTCCGGGACTGGATACTAGCACAGATACGCAGTATTTT
>TRBD1|TRBJ1-1|TRBV19|NA
CASTLGQGSTEAFF
TGTGCCAGTACTCTGGGACAGGGAAGCACTGAAGCTTTCTTT
>NA|TRBJ2-2|TRBV4-1|once
CASSQRTADENTGELFF
TGCGCCAGCAGCCAAAGGACAGCCGACGAGAACACCGGGGAGCTGTTTTTT
>NA|TRBJ1-4|TRBV5-1|once
CASSLSGATNEKLFF
TGCGCCAGCAGCCTATCAGGGGCAACTAATGAAAAACTGTTTTTT
>NA|TRBJ2-5|TRBV12-3/TRBV12-4|NA
CASRSGTQETQYF
TGTGCCAGCAGATCCGGGACACAAGAGACCCAGTACTTC
>NA|TRBJ2-1|TRBV2|NA
CASSDGAYGINEQFF
TGTGCCAGCAGTGACGGGGCCTACGGGATCAATGAGCAGTTCTTC
>NA|TRBJ2-7|TRBV18|NA
CASSERTVSYEQYF
TGTGCCAGCTCAGAGAGGACAGTCTCCTACGAGCAGTACTTC
>TRBD1|TRBJ1-5|TRBV7-9|once
CASSFGRGRDQPQHF
TGTGCCAGCAGCTTTGGCAGGGGGCGCGATCAGCCCCAGCATTTT
>NA|TRBJ1-6|TRBV11-3|NA
CASSFIRAYTSPLHF
TGTGCCAGCAGCTTCATTCGGGCTTATACGTCACCCCTCCACTTT
>NA|TRBJ2-3|TRBV4-2|NA
CASSQDWAGTSTDTQYF
TGTGCCAGCAGCCAAGATTGGGCAGGGACAAGCACAGATACGCAGTATTTT
>NA|TRBJ1-3|TRBV6-5|NA
CASSLTARSGNTIYF
TGTGCCAGCAGTTTGACAGCTCGCTCTGGAAACACCATATATTTT
>NA|TRBJ2-7|TRBV11-2|NA
CASSPIGSGNQYFSYEQYF
TGTGCCAGCAGCCCCATCGGGAGCGGCAACCAATACTTCTCCTACGAGCAGTACTTC
>NA|TRBJ1-5|TRBV3-1/TRBV3-2|NA
CASTLGSSNQPQHF
TGTGCCAGCACCCTCGGCAGCAGCAATCAGCCCCAGCATTTT
>NA|TRBJ2-5|TRBV3-1/TRBV3-2|NA
CASSQDPLAPQYF
TGTGCCAGCAGCCAAGATCCCCTAGCCCCCCAGTACTTC
>NA|TRBJ2-1|TRBV28|NA
CASSLEGGSAYNEQFF
TGTGCCAGCAGTTTAGAGGGGGGGTCCGCCTACAATGAGCAGTTCTTC
>NA|TRBJ2-3|TRBV5-1|NA
CASSLIGSTDTQYF
TGCGCCAGCAGCTTGATTGGGAGCACAGATACGCAGTATTTT
>NA|TRBJ2-2|TRBV6-5|NA
CASSYSITNTGELFF
TGTGCCAGCAGTTACTCGATAACGAACACCGGGGAGCTGTTTTTT
>TRBD1|TRBJ1-4|TRBV5-1|few
CASQSTGGSEKLFF
TGCGCCAGCCAATCGACAGGGGGCTCCGAAAAACTGTTTTTT
>TRBD1|TRBJ1-5|TRBV5-1|few
CASSGGGPNQPQHF
TGCGCCAGCAGCGGAGGGGGCCCCAATCAGCCCCAGCATTTT
>NA|TRBJ2-7|TRBV6-5|NA
CASSSDKGVHEQYF
TGTGCCAGCAGTTCGGACAAAGGGGTCCACGAGCAGTACTTC
>NA|TRBJ2-7|TRBV19|NA
CASSLLEGEQYF
TGTGCCAGTAGTCTCCTCGAGGGCGAGCAGTACTTC
>NA|TRBJ2-7|TRBV28|NA
CASSLGAYEQYF
TGTGCCAGCAGTTTAGGGGCCTACGAGCAGTACTTC
>NA|TRBJ2-1|TRBV9|NA
CASSLDLSSYNEQFF
TGTGCCAGCAGCCTAGACCTAAGCTCCTACAATGAGCAGTTCTTC
>NA|TRBJ1-2|TRBV24-1|NA
CATSDHDRIYGYTF
TGTGCCACCAGTGACCATGACAGAATCTATGGCTACACCTTC